The clone carrying this T cell receptor (beta chain) appeared a single time. These data come from a study of Ad26.COV2.S vaccination and SARS-CoV-2 variants. Sequencing used immunoSEQ multiplex PCR; TCRdb keeps in-frame clones, though not all of them. The sample contains hundreds of thousands of clones, 89% of which appear only once. Treatment reported: 15 to 20 received Ad26.COV2.S at low or high dose, single or two shots; 5 received placebo; per-sample allocation not given. Specimen acquisition occurred on day 63 following the initial vaccine or placebo injection. V lost 5 bases and J lost 2; bases outside the gene matches: 9. The CDR3 runs to 15 residues. Germline CDR1 SGHAT, CDR2 FQNNGV.

This chain joins TRBV11-2 and TRBJ2-7, with 7 nucleotides matching TRBD1. Sequencing was performed on peripheral blood, taken in a trial of Ad26.COV2.S vaccine versus placebo. This clonotype originated in a person between 18 and 59 years old who received the Ad26.COV2.S COVID-19 vaccine or a placebo. For the CDR3, the DNA is TGTGCCAGCAGCCGAGGACGACAGGGCCCCTACGAGCAGTACTTC. Amino acids: CASSRGRQGPYEQYF.